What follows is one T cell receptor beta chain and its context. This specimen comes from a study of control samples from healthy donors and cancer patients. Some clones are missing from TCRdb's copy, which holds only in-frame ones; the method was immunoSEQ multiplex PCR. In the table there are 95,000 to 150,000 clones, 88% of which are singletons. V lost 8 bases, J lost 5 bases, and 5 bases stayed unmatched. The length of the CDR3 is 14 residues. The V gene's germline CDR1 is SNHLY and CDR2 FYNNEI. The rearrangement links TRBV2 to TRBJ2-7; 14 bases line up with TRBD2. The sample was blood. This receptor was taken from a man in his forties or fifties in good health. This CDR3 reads CASSGLAGGNEQYF. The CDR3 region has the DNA TGTGCCAGCTCCGGACTAGCGGGGGGTAACGAGCAGTACTTC.